A single sample is the source of the 28 T cell receptor beta chains below, sequenced in a study of T-cell reconstitution after alpha-beta-depleted transplantation in children. A library of TCRbeta sequences, prepared with unique molecular identifiers, was generated. TCRdb re-called the PCR reads through MiXCR, storing one row per CDR3 protein. The table shows about 600,000 distinct CDR3 sequences, with about 21% occurring only once. The input for sequencing was PBMCs, mostly from graft donor cells, taken 360 days after TCRalphabeta/CD19-depleted stem cell transplant. The receptor set was obtained from a boy in the first two years of life who had a stem cell transplant for acute myeloid leukemia, so the T cells may come from the graft donor.

In its sample, this clonotype was seen a few times. The gene calls are TRBV20-1 and TRBJ1-1; D is unclear. Germline loops: CDR1 DFQATT, CDR2 SNEGSKA (reference sequence). The V end was cut by 5 bases, the J end by 1 base, with 5 bases between. The CDR3 is 11 residues long. The DNA of the CDR3 is TGCAGTGCTTGGGAGAACACTGAAGCTTTCTTT. Translating gives CSAWENTEAFF.

The chain uses TRBV12-3 or TRBV12-4 and TRBJ2-5; weak D call: TRBD2 (6 bases). The germline V and J ends were trimmed by 4 bases and 3 bases, with 15 bases remaining between them. The CDR3 has 15 residues. This CDR3 is CASSYSPDYKETQYF. For the CDR3, the DNA is TGTGCCAGCAGTTACTCGCCGGACTACAAAGAGACCCAGTACTTC.

This clonotype came up a few times. The V and J genes are TRBV6-1 and TRBJ2-5; D is undetermined. The CDR3 is 17 residues long. The germline V and J ends were trimmed by 5 bases and 0 bases, with 19 bases remaining between them. Germline V CDR1 and CDR2: MNHNS, SASEGT. The CDR3 sequence is CASSPWAPSSYQETQYF. Here the CDR3 DNA reads TGTGCCAGCAGTCCCTGGGCCCCTTCTTCGTACCAAGAGACCCAGTACTTC.

This clonotype occurred a few times. The J gene is TRBJ2-7, the V gene TRBV2, with D possibly matching TRBD1 (6 bases). CDR3 length: 14 residues. V shed 7 bases and J shed 3 bases, with 16 bases lying between them. Germline V gene lookup returns CDR1 SNHLY and CDR2 FYNNEI. DNA for the CDR3: TGTGCCAGCAATGTTCCGGGACATGGCTACGAGCAGTACTTC. As protein: CASNVPGHGYEQYF. Drawing the rest from reference TRBV2 and TRBJ2-7, the complete variable domain is EPEVTQTPSHQVTQMGQEVILRCVPISNHLYFYWYRQILGQKVEFLVSFYNNEISEKSEIFDDQFSVERPDGSNFTLKIRSTKLEDSAMYFCASNVPGHGYEQYFGPGTRLTVT.

The rearrangement links TRBV20-1 to TRBJ2-7; possibly TRBD1 for D (7 bases). This CDR3 has 13 residues. Germline loops: CDR1 DFQATT, CDR2 SNEGSKA (reference sequence). With 6 bases removed from V and 2 bases from J, the gap between germline ends came to 14 bases. The CDR3 nucleotides read TGCAGTGCGTTCAGGGGGGCCCCCTACGAGCAGTACGTC. Encoded protein: CSAFRGAPYEQYV.

The chain recombines TRBV6-2 or TRBV6-3 with TRBJ2-7; TRBD2 is a possible D gene (5 bases). The germline CDR1 and CDR2 sequences are MNHEY and SVGEGT. The V end lost 0 bases, the J end lost 2 bases, and 8 bases lay between the germline ends. This CDR3 region has 14 residues. For the CDR3, the DNA is TGTGCCAGCAGTTACTCGAGGGCAGCCTACGAGCAGTACTTC. This sequence encodes CASSYSRAAYEQYF.

Ten or more counts support this clonotype. This chain joins TRBV6-1 and TRBJ2-3; D unclear. The CDR3 is made up of 13 amino acids. Trimming cost V 8 bases and J 2 bases, with 11 bases left between them. Germline-derived CDR1 and CDR2 are MNHNS and SASEGT. The CDR3, as DNA: TGTGCCAGCGCGGCAGGATACACAGATACGCAGTATTTT. Residues: CASAAGYTDTQYF.

The chain joins TRBV11-2 to TRBJ1-2; D gene unclear. Germline loops: CDR1 SGHAT, CDR2 FQNNGV. Trimming pared 5 bases from V and 1 base from J, leaving 14 bases between. The CDR3 is made up of 15 amino acids. CDR3 region: CASSHSLAGNYGYTF. The CDR3 coding sequence is TGTGCCAGCAGCCATTCCCTAGCCGGTAACTATGGCTACACCTTC.

This clonotype was seen at least ten times. The chain is built from TRBV5-1 and TRBJ2-2; D may be TRBD2 (5 bases). The germline V gene encodes CDR1 SGHRS and CDR2 YFSETQ. Trimming shortened V by 0 bases and J by 4 bases, and 10 bases separated the two germline ends. The CDR3 contains 15 residues. CDR3 sequence: CASSLGTRGTGELFF. The CDR3 DNA reads as TGCGCCAGCAGCTTGGGGACCCGGGGCACCGGGGAGCTGTTTTTT.

This clonotype was seen only a few times. The CDR3 loop reads CASSQSWDSTPDTQYF. DNA of the CDR3: TGCGCCAGCAGCCAAAGTTGGGACTCAACCCCAGATACGCAGTATTTT. The rearrangement joins TRBV4-3 to TRBJ2-3; D is perhaps TRBD2 (6 bases). Deletions cut 2 bases from V and 4 bases from J, with 16 bases between. The CDR3 loop spans 16 amino acids. The germline V gene encodes CDR1 LGHNA and CDR2 YSLEER.

This clonotype was detected only a few times. The rearrangement uses TRBV12-3 or TRBV12-4 and TRBJ2-1; D is possibly TRBD1 (5 bases). V shed 4 bases and J shed 15 bases, with 16 bases lying between them. This CDR3 spans 12 amino acids. CDR3 in DNA: TGTGCCAGCAGTTCACATGGGGCGTCATGGTTCTTC. Translated: CASSSHGASWFF.

The rearrangement links TRBV5-1 to TRBJ2-1; TRBD1 agrees at 7 bases. CDR3 length equals 16 residues. CDR1 and CDR2 from the germline V gene are SGHRS and YFSETQ. Trimming cost V 2 bases and J 3 bases; bases outside gene matches: 8. As DNA, the CDR3 is TGCGCCAGCAGCTTCACTCAGGACAGGTACTACAATGAGCAGTTCTTC. Its translation: CASSFTQDRYYNEQFF. Looking up the rest from reference TRBV5-1 and TRBJ2-1 gives the full variable domain: KAGVTQTPRYLIKTRGQQVTLSCSPISGHRSVSWYQQTPGQGLQFLFEYFSETQRNKGNFPGRFSGRQFSNSRSEMNVSTLELGDSALYLCASSFTQDRYYNEQFFGPGTRLTVL.

The rearrangement links TRBV29-1 to TRBJ1-2; D is possibly TRBD1 (6 bases). Germline CDR1 is SQVTM and CDR2 is ANQGSEA. CDR3 length equals 14 residues. Deletions cut 0 bases from V and 0 bases from J, with 8 bases between. The CDR3: CSVEETGPNYGYTF. The CDR3 DNA reads as TGCAGCGTTGAAGAAACAGGGCCTAACTATGGCTACACCTTC.

The chain joins TRBV27 to TRBJ2-1, with 11 bases fitting TRBD1. From germline, CDR1 is MNHEY and CDR2 SMNVEV (reference sequence). The CDR3 extends over 13 amino acids. Trimming removed 8 bases from V and 9 bases from J; junction bases left unmatched: 6. The CDR3 spells CASRDRGDGEQFF. The CDR3 DNA is TGTGCCAGCCGGGACAGGGGGGATGGTGAGCAGTTCTTC.

This chain joins TRBV6-1 and TRBJ1-1; TRBD1 matches 8 bases. The CDR3 extends over 12 amino acids. Germline V gene data show CDR1 as MNHNS and CDR2 as SASEGT. Trimming cost V 7 bases and J 8 bases; bases outside gene matches: 6. Here the CDR3 reads CASIRGTGEAFF. CDR3 nucleotides: TGTGCCAGCATCAGGGGGACAGGAGAAGCTTTCTTT.

V gene TRBV5-8 combines with J gene TRBJ1-1, with 7 bases lining up with TRBD1. Trimming cost V 0 bases and J 5 bases; bases outside gene matches: 4. The CDR3 contains 14 residues. Germline CDR1 SGHTS, CDR2 YDEGEE. CDR3 sequence: CASSLVQGGTEAFF. The CDR3 coding sequence is TGTGCCAGCAGCTTGGTTCAGGGGGGGACTGAAGCTTTCTTT.

This chain links TRBV9 with TRBJ2-1; no reliable D call. The CDR3 extends over 16 amino acids. Germline CDR1 reads SGDLS; CDR2 reads YYNGEE. V dropped 0 bases and J dropped 5 bases, with 15 bases sitting between them. This CDR3 reads CASSVDRWRYHNEQFF. For the CDR3, the DNA is TGTGCCAGCAGCGTAGATCGGTGGCGGTACCACAATGAGCAGTTCTTC.

Only a few counts were recorded for this clonotype. The chain uses TRBV7-9 and TRBJ2-1; no firm D call. V was pared by 9 bases and J by 1 base, with 10 bases between. The length of the CDR3 is 13 residues. From germline, CDR1 is SEHNR and CDR2 FQNEAQ (reference sequence). The CDR3 is CASRFGSYNEQFF. The CDR3 coding sequence is TGTGCCAGTAGGTTCGGATCCTACAATGAGCAGTTCTTC.

This clonotype was observed a single time. The V gene is TRBV20-1, the J gene TRBJ1-5, with D tentatively TRBD1 (5 bases). V was clipped by 3 bases and J by 12 bases, with 12 bases between them. The CDR3 is 11 residues long. Germline V gene sequence: CDR1 DFQATT, CDR2 SNEGSKA (reference sequence). The CDR3 bases are TGCAGTGCTAGGGGGGGGGTAGACCAGCATTTT. Protein: CSARGGVDQHF.

This clonotype appeared many times. This chain joins TRBV6-4 and TRBJ2-7; 10 bases align to TRBD1. Germline lookup yields CDR1 MRHNA and CDR2 SNTAGT. J gave up 3 bases and V 2 bases, and 10 bases lay outside the gene matches. The CDR3 extends over 17 amino acids. In nucleotides, the CDR3 is TGTGCCAGCAGTGACCGTCTCCGGGACAGGGGTTACTACGAGCAGTACGTC. Protein: CASSDRLRDRGYYEQYV.

The chain links TRBV12-3 or TRBV12-4 to TRBJ2-3, with D possibly being TRBD1 (6 bases). The CDR3 is 15 amino acids. V lost 5 bases to trimming and J lost 1 base, with 13 bases between them. The DNA for the CDR3 is TGTGCCAGCAGTCTGCGGACAGATCGCACAGATACGCAGTATTTT. It codes for CASSLRTDRTDTQYF.

This clonotype was counted many times. V and J are TRBV11-2 and TRBJ2-1; either TRBD1 or TRBD2 may fit D (5 bases each). Germline lookup yields CDR1 SGHAT and CDR2 FQNNGV. This CDR3 has 17 residues. V gave up 0 bases and J gave up 4 bases, with 16 bases separating them. CDR3 sequence reads: CASSLESGRQRYNEQFF. Here the CDR3 DNA reads TGTGCCAGCAGCTTAGAGTCGGGCAGACAGCGGTACAATGAGCAGTTCTTC.

This clonotype was recorded a few times. Its ends do not fully match the called genes, so a read error is possible. The V gene is TRBV20-1, the J gene TRBJ2-1; D is ambiguous. This CDR3 has 11 residues. Germline CDR1 and CDR2: DFQATT and SNEGSKA (reference sequence). In DNA, the CDR3 is TGCGGTGCTAGTCCGCGTACTGAGCAGTTCTTC. Residues: CGASPRTEQFF.

The chain links TRBV24-1 to TRBJ2-1; TRBD1 matches at 11 bases. The CDR3 has 15 residues. Germline assignment: CDR1 KGHDR and CDR2 SFDVKD. J lost 9 bases, V lost 4 bases, and 7 bases had no gene match. The CDR3 DNA reads as TGTGCCACCAGTGACCCTGGACAGGGGGCGGTTGAGCAGTTCTTC. This sequence encodes CATSDPGQGAVEQFF.

The V call is TRBV20-1, the J call TRBJ1-1; D is possibly TRBD1 (5 bases). Germline assignment: CDR1 DFQATT and CDR2 SNEGSKA (reference sequence). The CDR3 runs to 13 residues. V was clipped by 0 bases and J by 11 bases, with 16 bases between them. The CDR3: CSAREAGNIEAFF. CDR3 sequence (DNA): TGCAGTGCTAGAGAGGCAGGGAATATTGAGGCTTTCTTT.

This chain uses TRBV3-1 with TRBJ2-7, with D maybe TRBD2 (5 bases). Germline V CDR1 and CDR2: LGHDT, YNNKEL (reference sequence). Trimming cost V 5 bases and J 7 bases, with 12 bases left between them. CDR3 length: 12 residues. CDR3 region: CASSGLGGEQYV. CDR3 coding DNA: TGTGCCAGCAGCGGTCTAGGAGGAGAGCAGTACGTC.

There are many counts of this clonotype. The genes are TRBV18 and TRBJ1-4; possible D gene TRBD1, 6 bases. Per germline, CDR1 KGHSH and CDR2 LQKENI. V was clipped by 7 bases and J by 7 bases, with 16 bases between them. The CDR3 is 14 residues long. Here the CDR3 reads CASWAGERSEKLFF. The CDR3, as DNA: TGTGCCAGCTGGGCAGGGGAAAGAAGTGAAAAACTGTTTTTT. Combining the CDR3 with reference TRBV18 and TRBJ1-4 gives the whole variable domain NAGVMQNPRHLVRRRGQEARLRCSPMKGHSHVYWYRQLPEEGLKFMVYLQKENIIDESGMPKERFSAEFPKEGPSILRIQQVVRGDSAAYFCASWAGERSEKLFFGSGTQLSVL.

This clonotype was recorded at least ten times. The chain uses TRBV12-3 or TRBV12-4 and TRBJ1-1; TRBD1 is a possible D gene (5 bases). This CDR3 is 14 amino acids long. V lost 7 bases to trimming and J lost 4 bases, with 16 bases between them. The CDR3 loop is CASTPQGGFTEAFF. The DNA of the CDR3 is TGTGCCAGCACCCCCCAGGGAGGGTTCACTGAAGCTTTCTTT.